The 19 T cell receptor beta chains below come from one sample, sequenced in a study of T-cell reconstitution after alpha-beta-depleted transplantation in children. Unique molecular identifiers were incorporated when the TCRbeta library was constructed. One entry per CDR3 protein, called by TCRdb with MiXCR from the PCR reads. The sample yields hundreds of thousands of distinct CDR3 sequences, around 11% seen once. Here the sequenced sample was PBMCs from the stem cell graft donor, taken from the stem cell graft. The receptors were gathered from a human donor who donated a stem cell graft to a child with acute lymphoblastic leukemia.

This clonotype was seen at least ten times. This chain connects TRBV20-1 to TRBJ2-5; D may correspond to TRBD1 or TRBD2 (5 bases each). Trimming left V 5 bases short and J 5 bases short, with 15 bases between. The CDR3 loop spans 13 amino acids. The V gene's germline CDR1 is DFQATT and CDR2 SNEGSKA (reference sequence). As DNA, the CDR3 is TGCAGTGCTGCAAGGGACCCGAGGGAGACCCAGTACTTC. It specifies CSAARDPRETQYF.

This clonotype was found many times. CDR3 in DNA: TGCAGCGTGAGGGACATGGATAATTCACCCCTCCACTTT. Its protein is CSVRDMDNSPLHF. The genes are TRBV29-1 and TRBJ1-6; D possibly corresponds to TRBD1 (6 bases). This CDR3 is built from 13 residues. Germline CDR1 reads SQVTM; CDR2 reads ANQGSEA. Trimming took off 6 bases at V and 5 bases at J, with 11 bases between the two ends.

This clonotype was counted at least ten times. The V call is TRBV2, the J call TRBJ2-3; 9 bases match TRBD2. Germline CDR1 reads SNHLY; CDR2 reads FYNNEI. Germline trimming cut 4 bases from V and 0 bases from J; bases unmatched to any gene: 5. This CDR3 is built from 16 residues. The CDR3 sequence is CASSGLAGESTDTQYF. The CDR3 region has the DNA TGTGCCAGCAGTGGGTTAGCGGGAGAAAGCACAGATACGCAGTATTTT.

This clonotype was observed at least ten times. The V gene is TRBV6-1, the J gene TRBJ1-2; the D gene is possibly TRBD1 (5 bases). This CDR3 is 16 amino acids long. V lost 0 bases and J 2 bases, leaving 13 bases between the germline ends. Germline CDR1 MNHNS, CDR2 SASEGT. The CDR3 DNA reads as TGTGCCAGCAGTGAAGCGCGGGGACGGCCCAACTATGGCTACACCTTC. Translation gives CASSEARGRPNYGYTF.

This clonotype was recorded at least ten times. This chain joins TRBV13 and TRBJ2-7; D may be TRBD2 (7 bases). Trimming pared 5 bases from V and 0 bases from J, leaving 14 bases between. The CDR3 runs to 15 residues. Germline values: CDR1 PRHDT, CDR2 FYEKMQ (reference sequence). Here the CDR3 DNA reads TGTGCCAGCAGCCGGGGACGGGGGGCCTCCTACGAGCAGTACTTC. Amino acid sequence: CASSRGRGASYEQYF. Full variable domain (rest looked up from reference TRBV13 and TRBJ2-7): AAGVIQSPRHLIKEKRETATLKCYPIPRHDTVYWYQQGPGQDPQFLISFYEKMQSDKGSIPDRFSAQQFSDYHSELNMSSLELGDSALYFCASSRGRGASYEQYFGPGTRLTVT.

This clonotype came up a few times. The chain uses TRBV11-2 and TRBJ1-2, with 9 bases matching TRBD1. The CDR3 is 16 amino acids. After removal of 3 bases from V and 3 bases from J, the junction contained 8 bases not matched to a gene. The germline V gene has CDR1 SGHAT and CDR2 FQNNGV. The CDR3 DNA reads as TGTGCCAGCAGCTTCGGGACAGGGTTTTATGACTATGGCTACACCTTC. The encoded protein is CASSFGTGFYDYGYTF.

This clonotype was detected many times. The chain combines TRBV4-2 with TRBJ1-2; D gene ambiguous. The germline V gene encodes CDR1 LGHNA and CDR2 YNFKEQ. The CDR3 length is 12 residues. The ends were cut back, 1 base at V and 6 bases at J, with 6 bases in the middle. For the CDR3, the DNA is TGTGCCAGCAGCCAAGGGGGAAATGGCTACACCTTC. The encoded protein is CASSQGGNGYTF.

This clonotype was seen only a few times. The genes are TRBV9 and TRBJ2-5; TRBD2 agrees at 9 bases. Germline V gene data show CDR1 as SGDLS and CDR2 as YYNGEE. After removal of 6 bases from V and 3 bases from J, the junction contained 6 bases not matched to a gene. The CDR3 contains 14 residues. CDR3: CASNRIAGEETQYF. The CDR3 nucleotides read TGTGCCAGCAACAGAATAGCGGGAGAAGAGACCCAGTACTTC.

This clonotype showed up many times. This chain connects TRBV6-1 to TRBJ2-7, with 7 bases lining up with TRBD1. This CDR3 spans 15 amino acids. Germline V CDR1 and CDR2: MNHNS, SASEGT. The junction had 7 bases not matched to a gene; V was cut back by 5 bases and J by 0 bases. This chain's CDR3 is CASSRETGNSYEQYF. CDR3 sequence (DNA): TGTGCCAGCAGTCGCGAGACAGGGAACTCCTACGAGCAGTACTTC.

This clonotype was counted once. A much larger clone lies one base from this, so it may be a read error. The genes are TRBV5-1 and TRBJ2-3; no clear D gene. The CDR3 runs 14 residues. In germline, CDR1 is SGHRS, CDR2 YFSETQ. V lost 4 bases and J lost 4, with 13 bases in between. The CDR3: CASSEAASADTQYF. CDR3 DNA sequence: TGCGCCAGCAGCGAGGCGGCATCGGCAGATACGCAGTATTTT.

In its sample, this clonotype was seen many times. The V gene is TRBV28, the J gene TRBJ1-1; D uncertain. Germline loops: CDR1 MDHEN, CDR2 SYDVKM. The CDR3 consists of 16 residues. Trimming left V 5 bases short and J 5 bases short, with 21 bases between. CDR3 DNA sequence: TGTGCCAGCAGTCCGCAGACCGGGTCTCAGAGGACTGAAGCTTTCTTT. Residues: CASSPQTGSQRTEAFF.

V is TRBV7-9 and J is TRBJ2-7, with 13 positions matching TRBD2. The CDR3 has 16 residues. Germline lookup yields CDR1 SEHNR and CDR2 FQNEAQ (reference sequence). Trimming at V came to 5 bases and at J to 5 bases, leaving 9 bases not matched to a gene. The CDR3 reads CASSRSGLAGVDEQYF. The CDR3 coding sequence is TGTGCCAGCAGCCGAAGCGGACTAGCGGGAGTCGACGAGCAGTACTTC.

The V and J genes are TRBV4-3 and TRBJ2-3; D is unclear. The germline CDR1 and CDR2 sequences are LGHNA and YSLEER. The CDR3 has 14 amino acids. The V and J ends lost 0 bases and 5 bases respectively, with 9 bases between them. In DNA, the CDR3 is TGCGCCAGCAGCCAAGACGGCGGTGGAGATACGCAGTATTTT. Amino acids: CASSQDGGGDTQYF.

This clonotype was seen many times. V usage is TRBV9 and J usage is TRBJ1-1; TRBD1 might be the D (6 bases). CDR3 length: 15 amino acids. V dropped 4 bases and J dropped 2 bases, with 15 bases sitting between them. The germline CDR1 and CDR2 sequences are SGDLS and YYNGEE. CDR3 coding DNA: TGTGCCAGCAGCCCAGCCGGACAGCTAAACACTGAAGCTTTCTTT. It specifies CASSPAGQLNTEAFF.

At least ten counts were recorded for this clonotype. This chain connects TRBV19 to TRBJ2-7; 8 bases line up with TRBD2. With V trimmed by 5 bases and J by 2 bases, 20 bases remained unmatched. Per germline, CDR1 LNHDA and CDR2 SQIVND (reference sequence). The CDR3 spans 19 residues. CDR3 region: CASSPLGGVAGLYTYEQYF. The CDR3 nucleotides read TGTGCCAGTAGTCCCCTTGGTGGGGTAGCGGGGCTATACACCTACGAGCAGTACTTC.

This clonotype was counted a few times. CDR3 in amino acids: CATRDRGGTGELFF. The CDR3 DNA is TGTGCCACCAGGGACAGGGGAGGAACCGGGGAGCTGTTTTTT. The V call is TRBV24-1, the J call TRBJ2-2; 9 bases fit TRBD1. The germline V gene has CDR1 KGHDR and CDR2 SFDVKD. The CDR3 totals 14 residues. With 7 bases clipped from V and 5 bases from J, the junction kept 4 bases outside the gene matches.

This clonotype was counted many times. J is TRBJ2-5 and V is TRBV7-2, with 7 bases lining up with TRBD1. J lost 2 bases, V lost 3 bases, and 6 bases had no gene match. The CDR3 has 15 residues. Per germline, CDR1 SGHTA and CDR2 FQGNSA. The chain's CDR3 is CASSFDRAAQETQYF. In nucleotides, the CDR3 is TGTGCCAGCAGCTTCGACAGGGCAGCACAAGAGACCCAGTACTTC.

This clonotype was counted ten times or more. The genes are TRBV6-5 and TRBJ2-2, with unresolved D. The V end was cut by 4 bases, the J end by 1 base, with 7 bases between. Per the germline V gene, CDR1 is MNHEY and CDR2 is SVGAGI. The CDR3 length is 14 residues. The CDR3 sequence: CASSSNLNTGELFF. Here the CDR3 DNA reads TGTGCCAGCAGTTCAAACTTGAACACCGGGGAGCTGTTTTTT.

The gene calls are TRBV2 and TRBJ1-1, with a weak D call TRBD1 (6 bases). With 10 bases removed from V and 2 bases from J, the gap between germline ends came to 14 bases. There are 13 residues in the CDR3. In germline, CDR1 is SNHLY, CDR2 FYNNEI. The CDR3 bases are TGTGCCACTAACCGGGACACAAACACTGAAGCTTTCTTT. Translated, it gives CATNRDTNTEAFF.